These T cell receptor beta chains were read from a single sample in a study of blood T cells in healthy people across ages. TCRdb processed the 5' RACE reads anew with MiXCR; each CDR3 protein has one entry. Of 600,000 to 900,000 distinct CDR3 sequences in the sample, about a quarter were seen once. The same data also went into a second study, on T cells of mothers and their children.

Input material: blood. These receptors were collected from a boy aged 5-17 years in good health. The CDR3 runs from the conserved cysteine through the conserved F or W. A D gene is named only where the DNA matches it firmly. Some rows mark clone size as missing; the rest say once, few, many or name a class of expanded clone.

V gene	D gene	J gene	clone size	CDR3 DNA	CDR3 protein
TRBV7-3	TRBD2	TRBJ2-1	few	TGTGCCAGCAGGGACTCTAGCGGGGGTGATGAGCAGTTCTTC	CASRDSSGGDEQFF
TRBV14	TRBD1	TRBJ1-4	.	TGTGCCAGCAGCCCCCGGGGCAGGGGGGCACCTGTTACGAAACTGTTTTTT	CASSPRGRGAPVTKLFF
TRBV7-6	.	TRBJ1-3	.	TGTGCCAGCAGCTTAGTGGGGAAGCCCCCTGGAAACACCATATATTTT	CASSLVGKPPGNTIYF
TRBV11-3	.	TRBJ2-3	few	TGTGCCAGCAGCTTAGTTGGTGGCAGCACAGATACGCAGTATTTT	CASSLVGGSTDTQYF
TRBV5-4	TRBD1	TRBJ2-3	few	TGTGCCCTGGGCTCTAGGCAGGGGGAGACAGATACGCAGTATTTT	CALGSRQGETDTQYF
TRBV20-1	.	TRBJ2-5	.	TGCGCGGCGGGGTTACGGGAGACCCAGTACTTC	CAAGLRETQYF
TRBV3-1	.	TRBJ2-7	.	TGTGCCAGCAGCCAAGAAGGAGGGTCGGGCGAGCAGTACTTC	CASSQEGGSGEQYF
TRBV9	TRBD1	TRBJ2-7	few	TGTGCCAGCAGCCCCCGCGGGGACAGGGGTCGCGAGCAGTACTTC	CASSPRGDRGREQYF
TRBV6-6	.	TRBJ1-5	.	TGTGCCAGCAGAATTCAGGGGAATCAGCCCCAGCATTTT	CASRIQGNQPQHF
TRBV7-2	TRBD2	TRBJ2-5	once	TGTGCCAGCAGCCAGCCGGGACTAGCGGGGGGGTACCAAGAGACCCAGTACTTC	CASSQPGLAGGYQETQYF
TRBV7-9	.	TRBJ1-4	.	TGTGCCAGCAGCGGGGTGGCTGAAAAACTGTTTTTT	CASSGVAEKLFF
TRBV5-1	.	TRBJ2-3	.	TGCGCCAGCAGCTTGAGTGTCCGTACCAGCACAGATACGCAGTATTTT	CASSLSVRTSTDTQYF
TRBV15	.	TRBJ1-2	.	TGTGCCACCAGCACCACAGGCTACGGCTACACCTTC	CATSTTGYGYTF
TRBV29-1	.	TRBJ2-5	many	TGCAGCGTTGAAGAGGACCTCTGGGGTCAAGAGACCCAGTACTTC	CSVEEDLWGQETQYF
TRBV29-1	.	TRBJ2-3	.	TGCAGCGTTGAAATCTTCCGGGACACAGATACGCAGTATTTT	CSVEIFRDTDTQYF
TRBV6-2/TRBV6-3	.	TRBJ2-5	few	TGTGCCAGCAGTTACAGAGAATCGACCCAGTACTTC	CASSYRESTQYF
TRBV6-1	.	TRBJ2-5	few	TGTGCCAGCAGCGCAGTCGGGGGCTCGCAAGAGACCCAGTACTTC	CASSAVGGSQETQYF
TRBV30	.	TRBJ2-1	.	TGTGCCTGGAGGAGGGGCGGGGCCCACAATGAGCAGTTCTTC	CAWRRGGAHNEQFF
TRBV18	TRBD1	TRBJ1-4	.	TGTGCCAGCTCACGGACAGGGTCAGACGAAAAACTGTTTTTT	CASSRTGSDEKLFF
TRBV27	TRBD2	TRBJ2-5	.	TGTGCCAGCAGTCCCATGGCGGGAGATCACCTAGGGACCCAGTACTTC	CASSPMAGDHLGTQYF
TRBV19	.	TRBJ1-1	.	TGTGCCAGTACCCTGGGGACGAACACTGAAGCTTTCTTT	CASTLGTNTEAFF
TRBV29-1	TRBD1	TRBJ2-7	few	TGCAGCGTTAGAGAGGGGGCGCAAAACGAGCAGTACTTC	CSVREGAQNEQYF
TRBV6-2/TRBV6-3	.	TRBJ1-2	few	TGTGCCAGCAGCTTCCTGCGACTTTCGGGAGGCTACACCTTC	CASSFLRLSGGYTF
TRBV29-1	.	TRBJ2-7	.	TGCAGCGTTGAAATGGGAGAGCAGTACTTC	CSVEMGEQYF
TRBV29-1	.	TRBJ2-4	.	TGCAGCGTTGAAGATTTACAGACCATAGCCAAAAACATTCAGTACTTC	CSVEDLQTIAKNIQYF
TRBV5-1	TRBD2	TRBJ2-5	.	TGCGCCAGCAGCTTAGGCGGGGAGGGTTACCAAGAGACCCCGTACTTC	CASSLGGEGYQETPYF
TRBV12-5	.	TRBJ2-5	.	TGTGCTAGTGATAACAGTCTTGACTTGGAGACCCAGTACTTC	CASDNSLDLETQYF
TRBV7-8	.	TRBJ1-2	.	TGTGCCAGCAGGCAAATCCGGGGGCGCGGCTATGGCTACACCTTC	CASRQIRGRGYGYTF
TRBV29-1	TRBD2	TRBJ2-1	.	TGCAGCGCCGATGGACGGCGGGGGGGCGATTACAATGAGCAGTTCTTC	CSADGRRGGDYNEQFF
TRBV7-3	.	TRBJ2-6	.	TGTGCCAGCAGCTCTGGGGGGACGTCAGGGGCCAACGTCCTGACTTTC	CASSSGGTSGANVLTF
TRBV9	TRBD1	TRBJ2-4	few	TGTGCCAGCCACAGGGGGGCGGAGGACATTCAGTACTTC	CASHRGAEDIQYF
TRBV20-1	.	TRBJ1-5	.	TGCAGTGCTATTGAGGGTTCCATTAGCAATCAGCCCCAGCATTTT	CSAIEGSISNQPQHF
TRBV2	.	TRBJ2-2	.	TGTGCCAGCAGTGATAGAGGGGGAGCCGGGGAGCTGTTTTTT	CASSDRGGAGELFF
TRBV9	TRBD2	TRBJ2-3	.	TGTGCCAGCAGCGTAGATGCTAGCGGGGGCACAGATACGCAGTATTTT	CASSVDASGGTDTQYF
TRBV5-1	TRBD2	TRBJ2-1	.	TGCGCCAGCAGCTCCCAACCTAGCGGGGGGGCCTATGAGCAGTTCTTC	CASSSQPSGGAYEQFF
TRBV12-3/TRBV12-4	.	TRBJ2-5	many	TGTGCCAGCAGTTTAGAGGGAACCCAGTACTTC	CASSLEGTQYF
TRBV9	.	TRBJ2-2	few	TGTGCCAGCAGCGTAGGGAGACAGGTCCCCACCGGGGAGCTGTTTTTT	CASSVGRQVPTGELFF
TRBV11-2	.	TRBJ2-5	.	TGTGCCAGCCACGGGGCCCAGGGTGCTTCCAGGGAGACCCAGTACTTC	CASHGAQGASRETQYF
TRBV20-1	TRBD1	TRBJ2-7	few	TGCAGTGCCCCTCCGGTTACAGGGGTCCACGAGCAGTACTTC	CSAPPVTGVHEQYF
TRBV12-3/TRBV12-4	.	TRBJ2-7	.	TGTGCCAGCAGTCTCGTGGGCACGCTCAGCGAGCAGTACTTC	CASSLVGTLSEQYF
TRBV7-9	.	TRBJ2-1	few	TGTGCCAGCAGCTCCCGTTCTGGAAATGAGCAGTTCTTC	CASSSRSGNEQFF
TRBV25-1	.	TRBJ2-7	.	TGTGCCAGCAGTCCCGTTCCGGGACAAAGCTCCTACGAGCAGTACTTC	CASSPVPGQSSYEQYF
TRBV20-1	TRBD1	TRBJ1-2	.	TGCAGTGCGGAAGAGACAGGGGGCGAGTATGGCTACACCTTC	CSAEETGGEYGYTF
TRBV9	.	TRBJ2-5	.	TGTGCCAGCAGCGCGGGAGTGAGGCAAGAGACCCAGTACTTC	CASSAGVRQETQYF
TRBV12-3/TRBV12-4	TRBD1	TRBJ2-7	.	TGTGCCAGCACCCGACAGGGTTACGAGCAGTACTTC	CASTRQGYEQYF
TRBV4-1	.	TRBJ2-5	.	TGCGCCAGCAGCCAGGAGGGGACCCAAGAGACCCAGTACTTC	CASSQEGTQETQYF
TRBV29-1	.	TRBJ2-6	.	TGCAGCGGAGCCGCTTCTGGGGCCAACGTCCTGACTTTC	CSGAASGANVLTF